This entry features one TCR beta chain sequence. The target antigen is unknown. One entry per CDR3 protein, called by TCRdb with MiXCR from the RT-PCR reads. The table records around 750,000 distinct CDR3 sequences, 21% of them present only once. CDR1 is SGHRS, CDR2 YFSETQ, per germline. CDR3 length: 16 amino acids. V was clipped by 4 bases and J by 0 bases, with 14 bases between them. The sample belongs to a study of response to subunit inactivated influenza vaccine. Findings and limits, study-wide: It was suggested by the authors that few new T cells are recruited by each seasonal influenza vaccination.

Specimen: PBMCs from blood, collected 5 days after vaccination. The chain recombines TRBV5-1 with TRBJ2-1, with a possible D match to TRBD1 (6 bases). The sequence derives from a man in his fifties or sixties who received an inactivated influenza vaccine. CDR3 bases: TGCGCCAGCAGCGGAATACAGGGTAGCTCCTACAATGAGCAGTTCTTC. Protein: CASSGIQGSSYNEQFF.